Each of the 18 T cell receptor beta chains below was sequenced from the same sample in a study of T cells in Graves' hyperthyroidism and ophthalmopathy (dated by TCRdb to between 2019 and 2020). The library was built by means of multiplex PCR. The sequencer listed for this sample is Illumina HiSeq 2000. TCR beta CDR3 regions were amplified from RNA transcripts. A first-round RT-PCR of the TCR CDR3 used the HTBI primer set with the Qiagen OneStep RT-PCR kit. In TCRdb, the public reads were trimmed at Q25 with fastp and aligned with MiXCR, with productive beta chains retained. One record per CDR3 amino acid sequence lists the most common genes and DNA. The sample includes 500,000 to 650,000 distinct CDR3 sequences, with 15% to 20% observed a single time. Over 45% of the sample is in the top ten clones. Specimen: blood. The origin of the receptors is a man aged 35 to 55 with Graves' ophthalmopathy.

The J gene is TRBJ2-7, the V gene TRBV20-1; 8 bases line up with TRBD2. Per germline, CDR1 DFQATT and CDR2 SNEGSKA (reference sequence). Losses at the gene ends were 0 bases for V and 3 bases for J; bases not matched to a gene: 7. CDR3 size: 15 residues. The CDR3 DNA follows: TGCAGTGCTAGAGATCCCGGGACTAGTAACTACGAGCAGTACTTC. Translating gives CSARDPGTSNYEQYF.

This clonotype has ten or more counts. The chain uses TRBV12-3 or TRBV12-4 and TRBJ2-1, with 8 bases that match TRBD1. The CDR3 spans 14 residues. Unmatched junction bases numbered 4, after V lost 8 bases and J lost 1 base. This CDR3 is CASRDRGSYNEQFF. CDR3 nucleotide sequence: TGTGCCAGCCGTGACAGGGGATCCTACAATGAGCAGTTCTTC.

This chain joins TRBV5-6 and TRBJ2-3; TRBD2 matches 8 bases. CDR1 SGHDT and CDR2 YYEEEE come from the germline V gene. Trimming cost V 5 bases and J 2 bases; bases outside gene matches: 10. This CDR3 comprises 16 residues. CDR3 DNA: TGTGCCAGCAGTCCGACGGGGGGGCCTTTCACAGATACGCAGTATTTT. Translation gives CASSPTGGPFTDTQYF.

V usage is TRBV20-1 and J usage is TRBJ2-5, with 13 positions matching TRBD2. The germline gives CDR1 DFQATT, CDR2 SNEGSKA (reference sequence). The V gene end was trimmed by 8 bases and the J gene end by 5 bases; junction bases not matched to a gene: 14. The CDR3 totals 16 residues. As DNA, the CDR3 is TGCAGTCTAGGCCTTGGGACTAGCGGGGCCAGGGAGACCCAGTACTTC. As protein: CSLGLGTSGARETQYF.

This clonotype was counted only a few times. The gene calls are TRBV3-1 and TRBJ1-5, with 7 bases matching TRBD1. Looked up from germline, CDR1 is LGHDT and CDR2 is YNNKEL (reference sequence). The CDR3 length is 15 residues. Unmatched junction bases numbered 10, after V lost 4 bases and J lost 7 bases. CDR3 bases: TGTGCCAGCAGCCCTAGACAGGGTGTTGGGCAGCCCCAGCATTTT. Encoded protein: CASSPRQGVGQPQHF.

About this clonotype itself: A much larger clone is a single base away; this may be a read error. The chain has TRBV3-1 and TRBJ1-2, with 7 bases that match TRBD1. The CDR3 length is 15 residues. Germline assignment: CDR1 LGHDT and CDR2 YNNKEL (reference sequence). CDR3 amino acids: CAGSQDLTGAYGYTF. CDR3 bases: TGTGCCGGCAGCCAAGACCTAACAGGGGCCTATGGCTACACCTTC.

This clonotype was observed at least ten times. V is TRBV11-2 and J is TRBJ2-5; D may be TRBD2 (6 bases). Germline V lookup: CDR1 SGHAT, CDR2 FQNNGV. V lost 7 bases to trimming and J lost 5 bases, with 20 bases between them. The CDR3 is 15 residues long. The CDR3 loop reads CASTFIQTSKETQYF. CDR3 coding DNA: TGTGCCAGCACCTTCATTCAGACTAGTAAGGAGACCCAGTACTTC.

On this clonotype: The germline gene is not matched at one end of the junction; a read error may be the cause. The chain carries TRBV7-2 and TRBJ2-1; 7 positions agree with TRBD2. Germline CDR1 and CDR2: SGHTA and FQGNSA. This CDR3 spans 14 amino acids. CDR3 bases: TGTGCCAGCAGCCCTGGGGGGGGAATCAATAAGCAGTTCTTC. It encodes CASSPGGGINKQFF.

This clonotype was recorded at least ten times. V and J are TRBV2 and TRBJ1-4; TRBD1 might be the D (5 bases). V was trimmed by 4 bases and J by 8 bases, leaving 14 bases between them. The germline CDR1 and CDR2 sequences are SNHLY and FYNNEI. The CDR3 consists of 14 residues. CDR3: CASSAKGGEEKLFF. DNA for the CDR3: TGTGCCAGCAGTGCCAAGGGAGGGGAGGAAAAACTGTTTTTT.

The gene calls are TRBV12-3 or TRBV12-4 and TRBJ1-6; no firm D call. The CDR3 is 13 amino acids. The ends were cut back, 3 bases at V and 9 bases at J, with 9 bases in the middle. The chain's CDR3 is CASSFRVGSPLHF. CDR3 bases: TGTGCCAGCAGTTTTAGGGTCGGTTCACCCCTCCACTTT.

This chain uses TRBV15 with TRBJ1-4; tentatively, D is TRBD1 (5 bases). V lost 0 bases and J lost 2, with 10 bases in between. The CDR3 totals 16 residues. The germline V gene has CDR1 LNHNV and CDR2 YYDKDF (reference sequence). The CDR3, as DNA: TGTGCCACCAGCAGAGAACAGGCAGGGACTAATGAAAAACTGTTTTTT. Translation gives CATSREQAGTNEKLFF.

This rearrangement joins TRBV2 to TRBJ1-6, with 8 bases matching TRBD1. V was pared by 4 bases and J by 6 bases, with 5 bases of the junction left unmatched. The CDR3 runs 15 residues. Germline values: CDR1 SNHLY, CDR2 FYNNEI. The CDR3 spells CASSGYRGGNSPLHF. The CDR3 coding sequence is TGTGCCAGCAGTGGCTACAGGGGGGGTAATTCACCCCTCCACTTT.

This clonotype appeared a few times. The chain recombines TRBV19 with TRBJ1-5; 9 nucleotides align to TRBD1. Germline V gene data show CDR1 as LNHDA and CDR2 as SQIVND (reference sequence). The CDR3 runs 16 residues. V was pared by 6 bases and J by 0 bases, with 6 bases of the junction left unmatched. CDR3 region: CASRPGQGHSNQPQHF. CDR3 coding DNA: TGTGCCAGTAGACCGGGACAGGGCCATAGCAATCAGCCCCAGCATTTT.

This clonotype was seen many times. This chain uses TRBV2 with TRBJ1-1; D gene unclear. V lost 9 bases to trimming and J lost 6 bases, with 14 bases between them. Germline V gene sequence: CDR1 SNHLY, CDR2 FYNNEI. The CDR3 spans 12 residues. The DNA of the CDR3 is TGTGCCAGTTGGCCCCGAGGCGCTGAAGCTTTCTTT. Translated, it gives CASWPRGAEAFF.

This clonotype was seen a few times. This chain links TRBV5-1 with TRBJ1-2, with a weak D call TRBD1 (5 bases). Trimming cost V 3 bases and J 6 bases, with 15 bases left between them. Germline V CDR1 and CDR2: SGHRS, YFSETQ. The CDR3 has 14 residues. DNA for the CDR3: TGCGCCAGCAGCTCCCAGGGAGGGAGCGATGGCTACACCTTC. It specifies CASSSQGGSDGYTF.

Ten or more counts support this clonotype. The V call is TRBV12-3 or TRBV12-4, the J call TRBJ1-4; no definite D call. The CDR3 runs 13 residues. V lost 0 bases and J lost 5, with 4 bases in between. In DNA, the CDR3 is TGTGCCAGCAGTTTAGCGCTGAATGAAAAACTGTTTTTT. Residues: CASSLALNEKLFF.

The J gene is TRBJ1-4, the V gene TRBV6-1, with 7 bases aligning to TRBD1. Unmatched junction bases numbered 2, after V lost 5 bases and J lost 8 bases. The CDR3 extends over 12 amino acids. Germline-derived CDR1 and CDR2 are MNHNS and SASEGT. The CDR3 sequence is CASSTGAEKLFF. The CDR3 DNA reads TGTGCCAGCAGTACAGGGGCGGAAAAACTGTTTTTT.

This sequence joins TRBV14 and TRBJ1-4; D unresolved. V lost 1 base, J lost 10 bases, and 7 bases lay in between. The CDR3 is 12 amino acids. From germline, CDR1 is SGHDN and CDR2 FVKESK. CDR3 in DNA: TGTGCCAGCAGCCAAGGGCGGGTAAAACTGTTTTTT. It encodes CASSQGRVKLFF.